This T cell receptor (beta chain) is drawn from a study of T cell responses to AZD1222 COVID-19 vaccine. Trimming cost V 0 bases and J 3 bases; bases outside gene matches: 2. Per germline, CDR1 MNHEY and CDR2 SVGAGI. This CDR3 is built from 14 residues. The assay was immunoSEQ multiplex PCR, and TCRdb's table has in-frame clones only and misses some. The table shows around 80,000 clones, with approximately 83% occurring only once. Findings and limits, study-wide: Seropositivity was recorded at baseline in only a handful of AZD1222 recipients.

As concerns this clone: Its specificity is unknown.

The sequence was obtained from an adult who received the AZD1222 COVID-19 vaccine. This chain connects TRBV6-5 to TRBJ2-7; 7 bases map to TRBD2. The sequenced sample was peripheral blood, obtained 28 days after the second AZD1222 dose. This chain's CDR3 is CASSYSGTNYEQYF. For the CDR3, the DNA is TGTGCCAGCAGTTACTCGGGGACTAACTACGAGCAGTACTTC.